This TCR beta chain is from a study of T cell repertoires in cytomegalovirus infection. A single record per CDR3 protein comes from TCRdb applying MiXCR to the reads. The repertoire holds about 37,000 distinct CDR3 sequences, with roughly 54% as singletons. With regard to this clonotype: Its antigen is not identified.

Germline CDR1 DFQATT, CDR2 SNEGSKA (reference sequence). CDR3 length: 18 residues. The ends were cut back, 6 bases at V and 5 bases at J, with 28 bases in the middle. This sequence originates from a human donor in good health (CMV status not recorded). Some clones in this sample may be carry-over from other donors' samples. The chain couples TRBV20-1 to TRBJ2-2, with TRBD1 as a possible D gene (9 bases). The sample here was CD8+ T cells from cultured PBMCs, taken from culture after CMV antigen stimulation. In DNA form, the CDR3 reads TGCAGTGCCCGGGACAGGGACGACCTGAGCGGGAGTACCGGGGAGCTGTTTTTT. Amino acids: CSARDRDDLSGSTGELFF.